This TCR beta chain emerged from a study of cytomegalovirus exposure and HLA in healthy donors. Whole-study context: Unique TCR beta sequences numbering approximately 120 million came from roughly 180 million T cells in an earlier analysis.

The study ran its PCR with 60 Vbeta and 13 Jbeta primers. Produced via immunoSEQ multiplex PCR; TCRdb's table is partial and in-frame only. The sample shows more than 100,000 clones, roughly 79% of them seen only once. The germline V gene encodes CDR1 MGHDK and CDR2 SYGVNS. The CDR3 has 11 residues. V was pared by 4 bases and J by 11 bases, with 11 bases between. This clone has a handful of counts. The antigen is unknown. Regarding the study as a whole: 150 or so TCR beta chains were listed as cytomegalovirus-associated. Later analysis demonstrated an association between a missense DCLRE1C variant and TCR beta V- and J-gene trimming. Approximately 17,000 TCR beta sequences were associated with HLA alleles at 0.05 false discovery rate in a later analysis.

The TCR originated in a male donor in good health and CMV-seronegative. The sequenced sample was PBMCs. The chain is built from TRBV25-1 and TRBJ1-1; D unclear. The CDR3 protein is CASSASGWAFF. The CDR3 bases are TGTGCCAGCAGTGCCTCGGGTTGGGCTTTCTTT.